The 13 T cell receptor beta chains reported below all come from one sample, sequenced in a study of spatial heterogeneity in lung cancer. One entry per CDR3 protein, called by TCRdb with MiXCR from the 5' RACE reads. The sample includes 50,000 to 65,000 distinct CDR3 sequences, approximately 8% of them seen just once. The time point denotes: sample taken at primary tumor resection. Material for sequencing was whole RNA from tumor, nontumor lung or frozen PBMC, left unsorted. The specimen comprised PBMCs, sampled at surgery. The receptors here all came from a female donor with early-stage non-small cell lung cancer.

This clonotype was seen ten or more times. The chain links TRBV4-1 to TRBJ1-6; 8 bases agree with TRBD1. Germline CDR1 MGHRA, CDR2 YSYEKL. This CDR3 is 15 amino acids long. Trimming at V came to 3 bases and at J to 8 bases, leaving 6 bases not matched to a gene. CDR3 amino acids: CASSHADRVDSPLHF. The DNA for the CDR3 is TGCGCCAGCAGCCATGCGGACAGGGTCGATTCACCCCTCCACTTT.

The chain joins TRBV20-1 to TRBJ2-1; 7 bases line up with TRBD1. The V gene end was trimmed by 7 bases and the J gene end by 0 bases; junction bases not matched to a gene: 3. Germline-derived CDR1 and CDR2 are DFQATT and SNEGSKA (reference sequence). The CDR3 has 13 amino acids. The CDR3 loop is CSVGTDSYNEQFF. DNA for the CDR3: TGCAGTGTTGGGACAGACTCCTACAATGAGCAGTTCTTC.

This clonotype showed up just once. The J gene is TRBJ1-6, the V gene TRBV7-2; D unresolved. V dropped 6 bases and J dropped 7 bases, with 10 bases sitting between them. The CDR3 spans 13 residues. Germline values: CDR1 SGHTA, CDR2 FQGNSA. The CDR3 nucleotides are TGTGCCAGCAGTCCGTCGTCGAATTCACCCCTCCACTTT. Translated: CASSPSSNSPLHF.

This chain links TRBV3-1 with TRBJ1-5, with a tentative D call TRBD1 (6 bases). The CDR3 runs to 15 residues. V gave up 1 base and J gave up 11 bases, with 18 bases separating them. CDR1 and CDR2 from the germline V gene are LGHDT and YNNKEL (reference sequence). The DNA of the CDR3 is TGTGCCAGCAGCCAAGTACGGTCAGGGGAAAGAACCCAGCATTTT. Amino acid sequence: CASSQVRSGERTQHF.

V usage is TRBV3-1 and J usage is TRBJ1-2; 8 bases align to TRBD1. The CDR3 covers 16 residues. The V and J ends lost 5 bases and 6 bases, in that order; junction bases with no gene match: 14. Germline V lookup: CDR1 LGHDT, CDR2 YNNKEL (reference sequence). The CDR3 DNA reads TGTGCCAGCAGCAGGACCGGGACAGGAACGGGGAATGGCTACACCTTC. Residues: CASSRTGTGTGNGYTF.

This clonotype was found a few times. The chain combines TRBV24-1 with TRBJ1-3; the D gene is possibly TRBD1 (6 bases). Trimming shortened V by 9 bases and J by 7 bases, and 18 bases separated the two germline ends. The CDR3 loop spans 14 amino acids. The germline CDR1 and CDR2 sequences are KGHDR and SFDVKD. CDR3 nucleotides: TGTGCCACCTCCGAAGGGGGATCGGCGAACACCATATATTTT. Translated, it gives CATSEGGSANTIYF.

Many counts were recorded for this clonotype. V and J are TRBV28 and TRBJ1-1; 8 nucleotides line up with TRBD1. The V gene end was trimmed by 1 base and the J gene end by 5 bases; junction bases not matched to a gene: 3. Germline CDR1 reads MDHEN; CDR2 reads SYDVKM. The CDR3 is made up of 14 amino acids. CDR3 nucleotides: TGTGCCAGCAGTTTATCAGGGGGCGCGACTGAAGCTTTCTTT. Its translation: CASSLSGGATEAFF.

The chain carries TRBV11-3 and TRBJ2-1; TRBD1 agrees at 8 bases. J gave up 2 bases and V 2 bases, and 5 bases lay outside the gene matches. This CDR3 contains 16 residues. The germline CDR1 and CDR2 sequences are SGHNT and YENEEA. DNA of the CDR3: TGTGCCAGCAGCTTATCAGGGGGCGCGGCCTACAATGAGCAGTTCTTC. Protein product: CASSLSGGAAYNEQFF. Looking up the rest from reference TRBV11-3 and TRBJ2-1 gives the full variable domain: EAGVVQSPRYKIIEKKQPVAFWCNPISGHNTLYWYLQNLGQGPELLIRYENEEAVDDSQLPKDRFSAERLKGVDSTLKIQPAELGDSAVYLCASSLSGGAAYNEQFFGPGTRLTVL.

The chain uses TRBV27 and TRBJ1-3; D is possibly TRBD1 (5 bases). Germline assignment: CDR1 MNHEY and CDR2 SMNVEV (reference sequence). V lost 8 bases and J 0 bases, leaving 14 bases between the germline ends. The CDR3 covers 15 residues. The CDR3 bases are TGTGCCAGCGCAGCAGGGATACTCTCTGGAAACACCATATATTTT. Translation gives CASAAGILSGNTIYF.

This chain uses TRBV5-4 with TRBJ2-1; the D gene is possibly TRBD1 (5 bases). The germline gives CDR1 SGHNT, CDR2 YYREEE (reference sequence). The CDR3 runs to 15 residues. Between the trimmed V and J ends, which lost 0 bases and 10 bases, there was a span of 17 bases. This CDR3 reads CASSLVGHQSREQFF. The CDR3 DNA is TGTGCCAGCAGCTTGGTCGGACACCAAAGTCGGGAGCAGTTCTTC.

This clonotype has a count of ten or more. This rearrangement joins TRBV7-3 to TRBJ2-3; tentatively, D is TRBD2 (5 bases). The length of the CDR3 is 13 residues. Germline loops: CDR1 SGHTA, CDR2 FQGTGA. Trimming cost V 10 bases and J 1 base, with 12 bases left between them. The CDR3 is CATARVGTDTQYF. In DNA form, the CDR3 reads TGTGCCACCGCGAGGGTCGGCACAGATACGCAGTATTTT.

The chain couples TRBV6-2 or TRBV6-3 to TRBJ2-2; 13 bases agree with TRBD2. The CDR3 length is 15 residues. The germline gives CDR1 MNHEY, CDR2 SVGEGT. Trimming took 9 bases from V and 7 from J; bases not matched to a gene: 8. The CDR3 loop is CASTGLAGDGGELFF. The CDR3 nucleotides read TGTGCCAGTACCGGACTAGCGGGAGATGGCGGGGAGCTGTTTTTT.

The sample holds many counts of this clonotype. The chain links TRBV2 to TRBJ2-1; D may be TRBD1 or TRBD2 (5 bases each). This CDR3 spans 12 amino acids. Trimming cost V 6 bases and J 9 bases, with 12 bases left between them. Per germline, CDR1 SNHLY and CDR2 FYNNEI. This chain's CDR3 is CASRGTGTEQFF. CDR3 coding DNA: TGTGCCAGCAGGGGGACCGGGACTGAGCAGTTCTTC.